This T cell receptor beta chain was obtained from a study of cytomegalovirus exposure and HLA in healthy donors. The CDR3 sequence is 11 residues long. The germline V gene encodes CDR1 MGHDK and CDR2 SYGVNS. Deletions cut 8 bases from V and 10 bases from J, with 12 bases between. PCR primers comprised 60 Vbeta and 13 Jbeta primers. The assay was immunoSEQ multiplex PCR, and TCRdb's table has in-frame clones only and misses some. This sample has fewer than 40,000 clones, with 75% to 85% found just once. The chain combines TRBV25-1 with TRBJ2-1; no clear D. The sample comprised PBMCs. The source of this sequence is a woman aged 18-29 years in good health and CMV-seronegative. The DNA for the CDR3 is TGTGCCAGCGTCTATCAAGTGGAGCAGTTCTTC. Residues: CASVYQVEQFF. Combining the CDR3 with reference TRBV25-1 and TRBJ2-1 gives the whole variable domain EADIYQTPRYLVIGTGKKITLECSQTMGHDKMYWYQQDPGMELHLIHYSYGVNSTEKGDLSSESTVSRIRTEHFPLTLESARPSHTSQYLCASVYQVEQFFGPGTRLTVL.